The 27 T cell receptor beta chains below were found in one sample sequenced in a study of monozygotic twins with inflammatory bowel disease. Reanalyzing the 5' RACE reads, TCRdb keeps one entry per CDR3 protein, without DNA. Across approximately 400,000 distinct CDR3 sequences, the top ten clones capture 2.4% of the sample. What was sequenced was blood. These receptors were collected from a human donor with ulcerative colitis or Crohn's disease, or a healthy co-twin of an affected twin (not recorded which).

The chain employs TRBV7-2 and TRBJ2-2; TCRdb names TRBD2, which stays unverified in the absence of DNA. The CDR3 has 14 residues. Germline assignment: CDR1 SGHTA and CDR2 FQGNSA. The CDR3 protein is CASSPDYTTGELFF.

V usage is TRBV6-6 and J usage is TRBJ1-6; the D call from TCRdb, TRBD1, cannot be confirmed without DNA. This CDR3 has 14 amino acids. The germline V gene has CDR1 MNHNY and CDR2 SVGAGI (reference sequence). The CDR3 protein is CASSKQGADSPLHF.

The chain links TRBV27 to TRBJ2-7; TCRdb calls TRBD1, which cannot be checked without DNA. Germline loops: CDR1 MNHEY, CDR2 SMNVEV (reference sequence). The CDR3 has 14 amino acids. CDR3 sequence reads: CASSFRQGPYEQYF.

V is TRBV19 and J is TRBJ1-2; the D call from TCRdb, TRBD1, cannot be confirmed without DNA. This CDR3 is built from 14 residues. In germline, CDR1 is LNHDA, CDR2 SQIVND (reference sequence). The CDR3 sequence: CASSKGQGAYGYTF.

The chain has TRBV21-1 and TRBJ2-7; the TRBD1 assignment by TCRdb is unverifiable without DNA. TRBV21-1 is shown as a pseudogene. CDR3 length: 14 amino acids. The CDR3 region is CASSPGTGAYEQYF.

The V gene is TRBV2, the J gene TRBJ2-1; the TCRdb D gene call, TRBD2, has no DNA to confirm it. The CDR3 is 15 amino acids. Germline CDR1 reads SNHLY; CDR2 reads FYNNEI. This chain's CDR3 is CASTAVPTSLNEQFF.

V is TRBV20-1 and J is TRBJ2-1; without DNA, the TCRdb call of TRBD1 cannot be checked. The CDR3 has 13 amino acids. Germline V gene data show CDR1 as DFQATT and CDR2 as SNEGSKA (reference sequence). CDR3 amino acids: CSYLQGRYNEQFF.

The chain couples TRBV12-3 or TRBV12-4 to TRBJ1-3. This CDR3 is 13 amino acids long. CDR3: CASRPEGLNTIYF.

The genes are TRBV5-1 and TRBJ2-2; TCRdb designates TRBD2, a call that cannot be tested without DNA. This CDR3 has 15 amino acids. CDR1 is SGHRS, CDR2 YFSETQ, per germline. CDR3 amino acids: CASSPGLAYTGELFF.

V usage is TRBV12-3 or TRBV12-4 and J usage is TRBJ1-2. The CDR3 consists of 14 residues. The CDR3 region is CASSLESKGYGYTF.

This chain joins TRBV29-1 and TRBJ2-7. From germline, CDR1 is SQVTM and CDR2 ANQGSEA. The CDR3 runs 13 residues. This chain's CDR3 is CSVPIGDSYEQYF.

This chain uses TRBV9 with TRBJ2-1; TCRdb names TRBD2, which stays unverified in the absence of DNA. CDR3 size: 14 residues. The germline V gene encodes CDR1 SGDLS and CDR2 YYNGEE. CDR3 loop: CASSESSGRGEQFF. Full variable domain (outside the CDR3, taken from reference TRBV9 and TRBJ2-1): DSGVTQTPKHLITATGQRVTLRCSPRSGDLSVYWYQQSLDQGLQFLIQYYNGEERAKGNILERFSAQQFPDLHSELNLSSLELGDSALYFCASSESSGRGEQFFGPGTRLTVL.

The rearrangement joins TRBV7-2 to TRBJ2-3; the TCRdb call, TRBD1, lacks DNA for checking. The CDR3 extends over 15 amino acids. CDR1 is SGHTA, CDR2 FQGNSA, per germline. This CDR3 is CASSSSGGGRDTQYF.

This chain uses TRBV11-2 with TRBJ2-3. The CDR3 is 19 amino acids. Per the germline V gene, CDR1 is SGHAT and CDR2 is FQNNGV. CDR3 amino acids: CASSLLISGLYSSTDTQCF. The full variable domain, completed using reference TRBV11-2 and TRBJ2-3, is EAGVAQSPRYKIIEKRQSVAFWCNPISGHATLYWYQQILGQGPKLLIQFQNNGVVDDSQLPKDRFSAERLKGVDSTLKIQPAKLEDSAVYLCASSLLISGLYSSTDTQCFGPGTRLTVL.

The CDR3 reads CSASPRAETQYF. The chain employs TRBV20-1 and TRBJ2-5; the TCRdb D gene call, TRBD1, has no DNA to confirm it. CDR1 is DFQATT and CDR2 is SNEGSKA in the germline V gene (reference sequence). The CDR3 consists of 12 residues.

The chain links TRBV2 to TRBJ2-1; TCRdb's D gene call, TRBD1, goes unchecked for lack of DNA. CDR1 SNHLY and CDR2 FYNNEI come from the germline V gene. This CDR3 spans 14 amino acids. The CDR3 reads CASSRTPAEGQEFF.

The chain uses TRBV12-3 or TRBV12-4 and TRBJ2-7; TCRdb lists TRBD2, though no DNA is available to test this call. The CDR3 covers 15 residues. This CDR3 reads CASSPPGLAVYEQYF.

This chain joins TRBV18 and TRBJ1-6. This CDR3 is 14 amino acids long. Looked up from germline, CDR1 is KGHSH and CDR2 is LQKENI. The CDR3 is CASSPPGSRNPLHF.

The CDR3: CSATGQGEDYGYTF. The chain links TRBV20-1 to TRBJ1-2; without DNA, the TCRdb call of TRBD1 cannot be checked. There are 14 residues in the CDR3. Germline-derived CDR1 and CDR2 are DFQATT and SNEGSKA (reference sequence).

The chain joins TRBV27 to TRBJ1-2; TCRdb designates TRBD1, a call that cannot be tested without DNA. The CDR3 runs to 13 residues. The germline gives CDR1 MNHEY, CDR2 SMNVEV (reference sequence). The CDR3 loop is CASSFRTGGGYTF.

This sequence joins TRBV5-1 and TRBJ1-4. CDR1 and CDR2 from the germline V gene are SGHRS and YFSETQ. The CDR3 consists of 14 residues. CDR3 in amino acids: CASSLEGPWEKLFF. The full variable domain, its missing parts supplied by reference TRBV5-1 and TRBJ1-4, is KAGVTQTPRYLIKTRGQQVTLSCSPISGHRSVSWYQQTPGQGLQFLFEYFSETQRNKGNFPGRFSGRQFSNSRSEMNVSTLELGDSALYLCASSLEGPWEKLFFGSGTQLSVL.

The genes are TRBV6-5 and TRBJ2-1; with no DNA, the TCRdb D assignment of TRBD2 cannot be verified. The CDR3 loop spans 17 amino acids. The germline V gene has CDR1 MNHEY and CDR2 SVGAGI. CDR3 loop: CASSFGTSGTSYNEQFF.

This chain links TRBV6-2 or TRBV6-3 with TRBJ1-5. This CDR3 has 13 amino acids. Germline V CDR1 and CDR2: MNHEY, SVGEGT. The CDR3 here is CASSYSGVQPQHF.

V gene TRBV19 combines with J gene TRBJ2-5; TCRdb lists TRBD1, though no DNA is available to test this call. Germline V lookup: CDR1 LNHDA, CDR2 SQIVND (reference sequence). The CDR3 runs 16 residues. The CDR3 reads CASSAWTGSFMETQYF.

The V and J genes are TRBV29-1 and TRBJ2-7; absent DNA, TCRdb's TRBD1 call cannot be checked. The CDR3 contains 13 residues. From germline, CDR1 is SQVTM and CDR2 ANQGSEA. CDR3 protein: CSVVAQASYEQYF.

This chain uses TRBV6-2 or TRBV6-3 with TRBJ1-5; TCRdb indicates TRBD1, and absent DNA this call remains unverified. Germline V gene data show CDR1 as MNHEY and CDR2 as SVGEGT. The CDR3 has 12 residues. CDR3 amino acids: CASSSQGPPQHF.

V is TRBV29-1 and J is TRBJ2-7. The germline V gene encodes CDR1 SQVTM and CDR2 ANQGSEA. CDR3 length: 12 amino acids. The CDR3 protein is CSVETESYEQYF.